This is a list of T cell receptor beta chains from one sample in a study of blood T cell repertoires in COVID-19. TCRdb keeps only in-frame clones here, not all; method: immunoSEQ multiplex PCR. The table shows 200,000 to 250,000 clones, with roughly 85% occurring only once. Source material: PBMCs or T cells enriched from blood (not recorded which). These TCRs come from a woman aged 35 to 49 with acute COVID-19. Each CDR3 is given with its conserved first and last residue. A D gene is named only where the DNA matches it firmly. Size is omitted from some rows. Given values are once, few, many or a class for expanded clones.

clone_size,d_call,v_call,j_call,cdr3_nt,cdr3_aa
.,TRBD1,TRBV19,TRBJ1-1,TGTGCCAGTAGTCCAGGGACAGGGGGCTGGAGAACTGAAGCTTTCTTT,CASSPGTGGWRTEAFF
.,TRBD2,TRBV7-3,TRBJ2-1,TGTGCCAGCAGCTTAGCTCCAGGACTAGCGGGAGGGCTTAGTGAGCAGTTCTTC,CASSLAPGLAGGLSEQFF
.,TRBD1,TRBV10-2,TRBJ1-5,TGCGCCAGCAGTGAATTGGGACAGACCAGCAATCAGCCCCAGCATTTT,CASSELGQTSNQPQHF
.,TRBD1,TRBV7-9,TRBJ1-5,TGTGCCAGCAGCATGACAGGGGGTAAGGAGCCCCAGCATTTT,CASSMTGGKEPQHF
.,.,TRBV5-4,TRBJ2-7,TGTGCCAGCAGCTTGGGGGCCCGACAGGCTTCAACCTACGAGCAGTACTTC,CASSLGARQASTYEQYF
.,.,TRBV19,TRBJ1-2,TGTGCCAGTAGTATCCCCGGGTGGGGCTACACCTTC,CASSIPGWGYTF
few,.,TRBV7-9,TRBJ1-5,TGTGCCAGCAGCTTAGAGGGGAACAATCAGCCCCAGCATTTT,CASSLEGNNQPQHF
.,.,TRBV27,TRBJ1-3,TGTGCCAGCAAGCTACAGGGCCCTGGAAACACCATATATTTT,CASKLQGPGNTIYF
.,TRBD1,TRBV28,TRBJ1-1,TGTGCCAGCAGTTTGGTACAGGGGATGTACACTGAAGCTTTCTTT,CASSLVQGMYTEAFF
.,TRBD1,TRBV28,TRBJ1-4,TGTGCCAGCACACCTGGGACAGCTAATGAAAAACTGTTTTTT,CASTPGTANEKLFF
few,TRBD2,TRBV28,TRBJ2-1,TGTGCCAGCAGTCCCCCACCGGGACTACTCAATGAGCAGTTCTTC,CASSPPPGLLNEQFF
.,TRBD2,TRBV7-2,TRBJ2-1,TGTGCCAGCAGCCAACCGGGACTAGCGAACAATGAGCAGTTCTTC,CASSQPGLANNEQFF
.,.,TRBV7-2,TRBJ2-1,TGTGCCAGCAGCTTAAGAGGGGGTGAGCAGTTCTTC,CASSLRGGEQFF
.,.,TRBV6-1,TRBJ2-1,TGTGCCAGCAGTGAAATAGAGTATGAGCAGTTCTTC,CASSEIEYEQFF
once,TRBD2,TRBV4-3,TRBJ2-2,TGCGCCAGCAGCGGTCCTAGCGGGAGGGTATCCGGGGAGCTGTTTTTT,CASSGPSGRVSGELFF
.,TRBD1,TRBV11-2,TRBJ1-1,TGTGCCAGCAGCTCGATAACAAGGGACAGGAAAAACACTGAAGCTTTCTTT,CASSSITRDRKNTEAFF
.,TRBD1,TRBV28,TRBJ1-2,TGTGCCAGCAGCCCGGCCTCGACAGGGGCCAGCTATGGCTACACCTTC,CASSPASTGASYGYTF
.,TRBD1,TRBV2,TRBJ1-2,TGTGCCAGCAGTGACCTTGGGACAGTCCTAGGCTACACCTTC,CASSDLGTVLGYTF
.,.,TRBV28,TRBJ2-1,TGTGCCAGCAGTTTAGATTCGTCGGGGAATGAGCAGTTCTTC,CASSLDSSGNEQFF
.,TRBD1,TRBV5-1,TRBJ2-6,TGCGCCAGCAGCTGGGGACAGGGGGAGACTGGGGCCAACGTCCTGACTTTC,CASSWGQGETGANVLTF
few,TRBD1,TRBV28,TRBJ1-1,TGTGCCAGCAGTTTATCCCGGACAGGGGGGACTGAAGCTTTCTTT,CASSLSRTGGTEAFF
.,.,TRBV6-5,TRBJ2-7,TGTGCCAGCAGTTACCGGAGGGAAGTCAGCTCCTACGAGCAGTACTTC,CASSYRREVSSYEQYF
.,TRBD1,TRBV7-9,TRBJ2-5,TGTGCCAGCAGCCCCCGGCAGGGGGAACAAGAGACCCAGTACTTC,CASSPRQGEQETQYF
.,.,TRBV3-1/TRBV3-2,TRBJ2-3,TGTGCCAGCAGCCAAGAATGGCAAAACACGCAGTATTTT,CASSQEWQNTQYF
once,.,TRBV7-9,TRBJ2-7,TGTGCCAGCAGCACCGGGACACCCACGGGCTACGAGCAGTACTTC,CASSTGTPTGYEQYF
.,.,TRBV19,TRBJ1-4,TGTGCCAGTAAGCCCGACAGGCGAGGGGTAAACGAAAAACTGTTTTTT,CASKPDRRGVNEKLFF
.,TRBD1,TRBV7-2,TRBJ2-1,TGTGCCAGCAGCTTGGGACAGAAGGGCAATGAGCAGTTCTTC,CASSLGQKGNEQFF
.,.,TRBV12-3/TRBV12-4,TRBJ1-1,TGTGCCAGCAGTGTGACAGTGAACACTGAAGCTTTCTTT,CASSVTVNTEAFF
.,.,TRBV7-9,TRBJ2-1,TGTGCCAGCGGGGGACTCCCAGGGAATGAGCAGTTCTTC,CASGGLPGNEQFF
.,TRBD1,TRBV18,TRBJ2-7,TGTGCCAGCTCACCTACAGGGGACGAGCAGTACTTC,CASSPTGDEQYF
.,TRBD1,TRBV12-3/TRBV12-4,TRBJ1-2,TGTGCCAGCAGACCGACAGGGGGCTATGGCTACACCTTC,CASRPTGGYGYTF
.,.,TRBV5-5,TRBJ2-1,TGTGCCAGCAGCTTTGGGACAAACAATGAGCAGTTCTTC,CASSFGTNNEQFF
.,TRBD1,TRBV25-1,TRBJ2-7,TGTGCCAGCAGCCAGTACGGGACAGGGACCTACGAGCAGTACTTC,CASSQYGTGTYEQYF
.,TRBD2,TRBV9,TRBJ2-1,TGTGCCAGCAGCGCGGGACTAGCGGGAGCCGCGGCCGTTGAGCAGTTCTTC,CASSAGLAGAAAVEQFF
once,.,TRBV19,TRBJ1-4,TGTGCCAGTAGGTCCAGATTGGCTAATGAAAAACTGTTTTTT,CASRSRLANEKLFF
.,TRBD1,TRBV3-1/TRBV3-2,TRBJ2-7,TGTGCCAGCAGCCGGGGACAGGGGAACTACGAGCAGTACTTC,CASSRGQGNYEQYF
.,.,TRBV27,TRBJ1-3,TGTGCCAGCAGTCCTACCCCGACACGCCGCTCCTTCTCTGGAAACACCATATATTTT,CASSPTPTRRSFSGNTIYF
.,.,TRBV27,TRBJ2-1,TGTGCCAGCAGTTTATCGGTCCCAGTTCTAGGCAATGAGCAGTTCTTC,CASSLSVPVLGNEQFF
few,TRBD1,TRBV2,TRBJ1-6,TGTGCCAGCACGACAGGGTTAAGATCACCCCTCCACTTT,CASTTGLRSPLHF
.,.,TRBV5-1,TRBJ2-4,TGCGCCAGCAGCTGGATGGGGGCGGATGGGGACATTCAGTACTTC,CASSWMGADGDIQYF
.,TRBD1,TRBV7-9,TRBJ2-2,TGTGCCAGCAGCCCGCGGACAGGGTTGAACACCGGGGAGCTGTTTTTT,CASSPRTGLNTGELFF
.,.,TRBV5-1,TRBJ1-2,TGCGCCAGCAGCTTCACAGGGATCTATGGCTACACCTTC,CASSFTGIYGYTF
.,TRBD1,TRBV7-9,TRBJ1-2,TGTGCCAGCAGCTTAGCCCGGGACAGGGGAACCTACACCTTC,CASSLARDRGTYTF
.,.,TRBV7-9,TRBJ2-1,TGTGCCAGCAGCCAAGCGGGCTACAATGAGCAGTTCTTC,CASSQAGYNEQFF
.,TRBD2,TRBV6-5,TRBJ2-1,TGTGCCAGCACTATCCTCGGACTAGCAGGGAATGAGCAGTTCTTC,CASTILGLAGNEQFF
.,.,TRBV2,TRBJ2-7,TGTGCCAGCAGTGAAGCAGATGGCGGGACCTACGAGCAGTACTTC,CASSEADGGTYEQYF
many,TRBD1,TRBV5-1,TRBJ1-6,TGCGCCAGCAGCCGAGAATCCCTCCGGACAGGGTCGGATTCACCCCTCCACTTT,CASSRESLRTGSDSPLHF
few,.,TRBV28,TRBJ2-3,TGTGCCACAAACTCTCCCCCAGGGGGCACAGATACGCAGTATTTT,CATNSPPGGTDTQYF
.,.,TRBV28,TRBJ1-2,TGTGCCAGCAGTTTGATGGGCAGGGCGCGATATGGCTACACCTTC,CASSLMGRARYGYTF
once,.,TRBV7-9,TRBJ2-3,TGTGCCAGCAGCCAGGGTGGTGGGAGCACAGATACGCAGTATTTT,CASSQGGGSTDTQYF
.,TRBD2,TRBV19,TRBJ2-1,TGTGCCAGTAGTAGCGGGGGACACAATGAGCAGTTCTTC,CASSSGGHNEQFF
.,.,TRBV21-1,TRBJ2-5,TGTGCCAGCAGCAAAGAAACCGAACCGGGAGAAAAGACCCAGTACTTC,CASSKETEPGEKTQYF
.,TRBD1,TRBV6-5,TRBJ1-2,TGTGCCAGCAGTTCGACGACAGGGTTAGGTGGCTACACCTTC,CASSSTTGLGGYTF
.,TRBD1,TRBV11-3,TRBJ1-1,TGTGCCAGCAGGACAGGGGATGAAGCTTTCTTT,CASRTGDEAFF
.,TRBD2,TRBV7-3,TRBJ2-5,TGTGCCAGCAGCTTTAATGGGGTAGCGGGGGACGAGACCCAGTACTTC,CASSFNGVAGDETQYF